The 6 T cell receptor beta chains in this list originate from one sample, sequenced in a study of T cell repertoires in cytomegalovirus infection. TCRdb ran MiXCR on the reads and lists one entry per CDR3 protein. The repertoire consists of roughly 990,000 distinct CDR3 sequences, with about a third occurring once and the leading ten covering roughly an eighth. These TCRs are of unknown antigen specificity. The sequencing used cultured CD8+ T cells from PBMCs, collected from culture after CMV antigen stimulation. The receptors here all came from a human donor in good health (CMV status not recorded). Some clones in this sample may be carry-over from other donors' samples.

The sample holds many counts of this clonotype. The rearrangement links TRBV6-1 to TRBJ1-4, with D perhaps matching TRBD1 (5 bases). V lost 4 bases to trimming and J lost 3 bases, with 18 bases between them. The CDR3 runs to 17 residues. Per germline, CDR1 MNHNS and CDR2 SASEGT. CDR3 region: CASSVLSVGQANEKLFF. The CDR3 bases are TGTGCCAGCAGTGTACTATCGGTGGGGCAGGCTAATGAAAAACTGTTTTTT.

This clonotype was seen a few times. The J gene is TRBJ2-1, the V gene TRBV6-2 or TRBV6-3; tentatively, D is TRBD2 (6 bases). Germline lookup yields CDR1 MNHEY and CDR2 SVGEGT. CDR3 length: 14 residues. V gave up 8 bases and J gave up 4 bases, with 15 bases separating them. The CDR3 coding sequence is TGTGCCAGCGGAGGGACTTCCACTTACAATGAGCAGTTCTTC. Its translation is CASGGTSTYNEQFF.

Concerning this clonotype: A read error may be the cause here, since a much bigger clone is one base away. The chain carries TRBV7-2 and TRBJ2-1, with a weak D call TRBD1 (6 bases). The CDR3 is 14 residues long. CDR1 is SGHTA, CDR2 FQGNSA, per germline. CDR3 region: CVSSPTAGVREQFF. The DNA for the CDR3 is TGTGTCAGCAGTCCGACAGCAGGGGTCCGTGAGCAGTTCTTC. Looking up the rest from reference TRBV7-2 and TRBJ2-1 gives the full variable domain: GAGVSQSPSNKVTEKGKDVELRCDPISGHTALYWYRQSLGQGLEFLIYFQGNSAPDKSGLPSDRFSAERTGGSVSTLTIQRTQQEDSAVYLCVSSPTAGVREQFFGPGTRLTVL.

In this sample, this clonotype turned up a few times. This chain uses TRBV12-3 or TRBV12-4 with TRBJ1-5, with 8 bases identical to TRBD1. V was clipped by 7 bases and J by 5 bases; unmatched bases: 7. This CDR3 region has 14 residues. The CDR3 reads CASTRTGSYQPQHF. The CDR3 DNA follows: TGTGCCAGCACCCGGACAGGGAGCTATCAGCCCCAGCATTTT.

This clonotype was seen only a few times. The chain has TRBV7-9 and TRBJ2-3; D is undetermined. This CDR3 has 14 residues. Germline CDR1 and CDR2: SEHNR and FQNEAQ (reference sequence). V shed 7 bases and J shed 2 bases, with 13 bases lying between them. CDR3 sequence (DNA): TGTGCCAGCATCCTCCCCGGCGCCACAGATACGCAGTATTTT. It codes for CASILPGATDTQYF.

The chain carries TRBV4-2 and TRBJ2-3, with TRBD2 matching 9 bases. The CDR3 is 17 amino acids. Trimming took 0 bases from V and 5 from J; bases not matched to a gene: 9. Germline CDR1 reads LGHNA; CDR2 reads YNFKEQ. CDR3 nucleotides: TGTGCCAGCAGCCAAGATTGGGCGGGGGGGGTTTTAGATACGCAGTATTTT. Translating gives CASSQDWAGGVLDTQYF.